This T cell receptor beta chain is from a study of T cell repertoires in cytomegalovirus infection. Overall study context: Public TCR beta signatures marked donors with CMV infection and the matching HLA.

Findings of the study overall: Cumulative public TCR beta family frequency identified carriers of CMV plus the relevant HLA. Ex vivo responses were dominated by HLA-C-restricted CMV-specific TCR beta clonotypes.

This clonotype was seen at least ten times. Its specificity is unknown. This CDR3 comprises 13 residues. In germline, CDR1 is MNHEY, CDR2 SVGAGI. J was trimmed by 8 bases and V by 6 bases; bases with no gene match: 4. Each CDR3 protein gets one entry after TCRdb re-called the reads with MiXCR. The data hold roughly 500,000 distinct CDR3 sequences, with approximately 10% observed a single time. The V gene is TRBV6-5, the J gene TRBJ1-2; 12 nucleotides agree with TRBD1. Sequencing was carried out using PBMCs. This receptor was identified in a human donor in good health (CMV status not recorded). Some clones in this sample may be carry-over from other donors' samples. CDR3 amino acids: CASRGQGARGYTF. The CDR3 DNA is TGTGCCAGCAGGGGACAGGGGGCGAGGGGCTACACCTTC.